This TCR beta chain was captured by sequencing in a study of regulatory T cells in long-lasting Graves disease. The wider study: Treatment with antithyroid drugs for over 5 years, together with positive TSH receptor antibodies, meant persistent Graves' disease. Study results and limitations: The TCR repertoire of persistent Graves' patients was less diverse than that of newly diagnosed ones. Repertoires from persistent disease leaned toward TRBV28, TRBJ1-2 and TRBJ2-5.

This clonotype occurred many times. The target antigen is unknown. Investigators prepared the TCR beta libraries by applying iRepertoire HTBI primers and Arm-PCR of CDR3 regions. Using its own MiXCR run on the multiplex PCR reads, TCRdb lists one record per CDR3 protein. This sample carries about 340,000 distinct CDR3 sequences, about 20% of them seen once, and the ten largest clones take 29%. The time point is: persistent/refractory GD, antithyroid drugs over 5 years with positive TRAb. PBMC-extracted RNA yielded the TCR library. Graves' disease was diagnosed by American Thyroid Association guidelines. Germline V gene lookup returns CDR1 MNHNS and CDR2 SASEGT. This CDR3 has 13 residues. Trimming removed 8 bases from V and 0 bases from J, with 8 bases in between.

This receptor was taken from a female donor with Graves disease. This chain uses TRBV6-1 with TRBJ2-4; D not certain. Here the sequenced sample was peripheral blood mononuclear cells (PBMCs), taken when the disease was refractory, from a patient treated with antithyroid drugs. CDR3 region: CASYGLAKNIQYF. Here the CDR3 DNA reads TGTGCCAGCTACGGCCTAGCCAAAAACATTCAGTACTTC.